The 14 T cell receptor beta chains below were found in one sample sequenced in a study of shared clonotypes between healthy human individuals. Some clones are missing from TCRdb's copy, which holds only in-frame ones; the method was immunoSEQ multiplex PCR. Among over a million clones, 75% to 80% were seen once, and the ten largest hold 0.5% to 0.6%. The sequencing input was memory CD4+ T cells from PBMCs. Subset in this sample: CD45RA-negative fraction. Source of these receptors: a young man in good health. Some clones in this sample may be carry-over from other donors' samples.

The V and J genes are TRBV19 and TRBJ2-3; 7 bases are shared with TRBD1. Per the germline V gene, CDR1 is LNHDA and CDR2 is SQIVND (reference sequence). This CDR3 region has 14 residues. V was clipped by 4 bases and J by 7 bases; unmatched bases: 8. The CDR3 sequence is CASSTGTARNTQYF. The CDR3 nucleotides read TGTGCCAGTAGTACAGGGACAGCACGTAATACGCAGTATTTT.

The V and J genes are TRBV18 and TRBJ1-2; D is uncertain. The CDR3 is made up of 14 amino acids. The germline V gene has CDR1 KGHSH and CDR2 LQKENI. The V end was cut by 3 bases, the J end by 0 bases, with 8 bases between. The CDR3 DNA follows: TGTGCCAGCTCACCGGACCAGTCTAACTATGGCTACACCTTC. Translation: CASSPDQSNYGYTF.

This chain uses TRBV18 with TRBJ2-2; TRBD2 might be the D (6 bases). Trimming took 4 bases from V and 3 from J, leaving 12 bases between them. Germline V CDR1 and CDR2: KGHSH, LQKENI. There are 15 residues in the CDR3. The CDR3 DNA follows: TGTGCCAGCTCACTCTTCGGGACTTACACCGGGGAGCTGTTTTTT. It yields the protein CASSLFGTYTGELFF.

The rearrangement links TRBV5-1 to TRBJ2-7, with a tentative D call TRBD1 (5 bases). This CDR3 has 12 amino acids. V lost 0 bases to trimming and J lost 5 bases, with 6 bases between them. Germline CDR1 is SGHRS and CDR2 is YFSETQ. This CDR3 reads CASSLEGNEQYF. The CDR3 bases are TGCGCCAGCAGCTTGGAGGGGAACGAGCAGTACTTC.

The chain couples TRBV28 to TRBJ2-1; 10 positions match TRBD2. The V gene's germline CDR1 is MDHEN and CDR2 SYDVKM. After removal of 3 bases from V and 7 bases from J, the junction contained 6 bases not matched to a gene. This CDR3 contains 15 residues. The CDR3 region has the DNA TGTGCCAGCAGTTTGCGTCTAGCGGGAGTTAATGAGCAGTTCTTC. Translated: CASSLRLAGVNEQFF.

The rearrangement links TRBV6-1 to TRBJ2-7, with 8 bases that match TRBD1. Unmatched junction bases numbered 8, after V lost 6 bases and J lost 7 bases. CDR1 MNHNS and CDR2 SASEGT come from the germline V gene. CDR3 length: 13 amino acids. Here the CDR3 reads CASRGQVGGEQYF. CDR3 bases: TGTGCCAGCAGGGGACAGGTTGGTGGGGAGCAGTACTTC.

V gene TRBV2 combines with J gene TRBJ1-4; D unresolved. The CDR3 length is 14 residues. Looked up from germline, CDR1 is SNHLY and CDR2 is FYNNEI. The V end lost 3 bases, the J end lost 3 bases, and 8 bases lay between the germline ends. The CDR3 region is CASSDRTSNEKLFF. The CDR3 DNA sequence: TGTGCCAGCAGTGACAGGACTTCTAATGAAAAACTGTTTTTT.

This clone was counted a few times. The germline gene is not matched at one end of the junction; a read error may be the cause. The V call is TRBV6-6, the J call TRBJ1-1; no reliable D call. CDR3 length equals 15 residues. Germline V gene sequence: CDR1 MNHNY, CDR2 SVGAGI (reference sequence). CDR3: CASRYFGNMNTEAFF. CDR3 nucleotides: TGTGCCAGCAGGTACTTTGGTAACATGAACACTGAAGCTTTCTTT.

V gene TRBV5-1 combines with J gene TRBJ2-1; 10 nucleotides agree with TRBD2. This CDR3 has 17 residues. The J segment lost 6 bases and the V segment lost 0 bases, leaving 9 bases of the junction unmatched. Germline values: CDR1 SGHRS, CDR2 YFSETQ. The CDR3 coding sequence is TGCGCCAGCAGCTTGGGAACCGGGACTAGCGCCGCCAATGAGCAGTTCTTC. It translates to CASSLGTGTSAANEQFF. The full variable domain, rest sourced from reference TRBV5-1 and TRBJ2-1, is KAGVTQTPRYLIKTRGQQVTLSCSPISGHRSVSWYQQTPGQGLQFLFEYFSETQRNKGNFPGRFSGRQFSNSRSEMNVSTLELGDSALYLCASSLGTGTSAANEQFFGPGTRLTVL.

The gene calls are TRBV11-3 and TRBJ2-1; 9 bases fit TRBD2. The CDR3 loop spans 15 amino acids. The V segment lost 1 base and the J segment 2 bases; nucleotides outside the gene matches: 0. From germline, CDR1 is SGHNT and CDR2 YENEEA. The CDR3 here is CASSLASGTYNEQFF. The CDR3 nucleotides are TGTGCCAGCAGCTTAGCTAGCGGGACCTACAATGAGCAGTTCTTC.

The V and J genes are TRBV5-4 and TRBJ2-3; no definite D call. The CDR3 is 14 amino acids. The V and J ends lost 4 bases and 0 bases respectively, with 9 bases between them. The germline V gene encodes CDR1 SGHNT and CDR2 YYREEE (reference sequence). CDR3 nucleotides: TGTGCCAGCAGCCCCCCCGGTAGCACAGATACGCAGTATTTT. This encodes CASSPPGSTDTQYF.

The CDR3 DNA sequence: TGTGCCAGCAGCTCCTATAGCGGGAGGGCGATCGGGGAGCTGTTTTTT. Translation: CASSSYSGRAIGELFF. The chain joins TRBV7-7 to TRBJ2-2; the match to TRBD2 covers 11 bases. V shed 4 bases and J 7 bases; nucleotides not matched to a gene: 8. The CDR3 loop spans 16 amino acids. The germline V gene encodes CDR1 SSHAT and CDR2 FNYEAQ (reference sequence).

The chain carries TRBV5-1 and TRBJ2-7, with no clear D. The V end lost 0 bases, the J end lost 0 bases, and 10 bases lay between the germline ends. Germline lookup yields CDR1 SGHRS and CDR2 YFSETQ. The CDR3 is made up of 15 amino acids. The CDR3 reads CASSLVADSSYEQYF. CDR3 bases: TGCGCCAGCAGCTTGGTGGCGGATAGCTCCTACGAGCAGTACTTC.

This chain uses TRBV6-5 with TRBJ1-1; 9 bases map to TRBD1. The J segment lost 6 bases and the V segment lost 6 bases, leaving 11 bases of the junction unmatched. CDR3 length: 15 amino acids. Germline assignment: CDR1 MNHEY and CDR2 SVGAGI. The CDR3 here is CASSPEIRQGAEAFF. DNA of the CDR3: TGTGCCAGCAGCCCGGAAATACGACAGGGGGCTGAAGCTTTCTTT.